This record concerns one T cell receptor beta chain sequence. As yet, its antigen is unknown. This entry comes from a study of identical twins. Findings and caveats of the study: Twins shared out-of-frame alpha sequences with excess low generation probability. Abundant beta clonotypes from cord blood bore fewer insertions; memory repertoires lacked this pattern. Twins' surplus sharing was weaker for beta out-of-frame sequences.

Germline loops: CDR1 LGHDT, CDR2 YNNKEL (reference sequence). The CDR3 spans 15 residues. The J segment lost 11 bases and the V segment lost 3 bases, leaving 11 bases of the junction unmatched. TCRdb processed the 5' RACE reads anew with MiXCR; each CDR3 protein has one entry. This table has 1.5 million to 2 million distinct CDR3 sequences, more than 30% appearing once. Every sampled donor was Caucasian and healthy. Material for sequencing was cord blood. This clonotype was sampled from a newborn girl in good health. J is TRBJ2-5 and V is TRBV3-1, with 11 bases matching TRBD2. The CDR3 reads CASSHSGGEYNEQYF. The CDR3, as DNA: TGTGCCAGCAGCCATAGCGGGGGGGAATACAATGAGCAGTACTTC.